The rows below give T cell receptor beta chains drawn from one sample of a study of blood T cell repertoires in COVID-19. The method was immunoSEQ multiplex PCR; TCRdb's version includes in-frame clones alone and lacks a portion of them. The sample lists roughly 240,000 clones; about four fifths were seen once. The specimen sequenced was PBMCs or T cells enriched from blood (not recorded which). The receptors were gathered from a woman between 40 and 50 years old who had been exposed to COVID-19. Each CDR3 is given without its conserved first and last residue. The order of the fields is CDR3 protein, J gene, CDR3 length, V gene.

CDR3 protein: ASGVGQSTDTQY
J gene: TRBJ2-3
CDR3 length: 12
V gene: TRBV4-3

CDR3 protein: ASSSPTRAYNEQF
J gene: TRBJ2-1
CDR3 length: 13
V gene: TRBV7-3

CDR3 protein: ASSLGSGNTEAF
J gene: TRBJ1-1
CDR3 length: 12
V gene: TRBV7-3

CDR3 protein: ASGPTGYYTEAF
J gene: TRBJ1-1
CDR3 length: 12
V gene: TRBV12-5

CDR3 protein: ASSQDTGNTIY
J gene: TRBJ1-3
CDR3 length: 11
V gene: TRBV4-1

CDR3 protein: ASSFQTNTGELF
J gene: TRBJ2-2
CDR3 length: 12
V gene: TRBV7-2

CDR3 protein: ASSYEGSGTEAF
J gene: TRBJ1-1
CDR3 length: 12
V gene: TRBV6-5

CDR3 protein: ASSWARGAGRVTEAF
J gene: TRBJ1-1
CDR3 length: 15
V gene: TRBV27

CDR3 protein: ASSPPFGGETGELF
J gene: TRBJ2-2
CDR3 length: 14
V gene: TRBV7-2

CDR3 protein: ASSPPTGTGELF
J gene: TRBJ2-2
CDR3 length: 12
V gene: TRBV7-9

CDR3 protein: ASSLEARGLHGYT
J gene: TRBJ1-2
CDR3 length: 13
V gene: TRBV7-2

CDR3 protein: ASKRTGKANTEAF
J gene: TRBJ1-1
CDR3 length: 13
V gene: TRBV2